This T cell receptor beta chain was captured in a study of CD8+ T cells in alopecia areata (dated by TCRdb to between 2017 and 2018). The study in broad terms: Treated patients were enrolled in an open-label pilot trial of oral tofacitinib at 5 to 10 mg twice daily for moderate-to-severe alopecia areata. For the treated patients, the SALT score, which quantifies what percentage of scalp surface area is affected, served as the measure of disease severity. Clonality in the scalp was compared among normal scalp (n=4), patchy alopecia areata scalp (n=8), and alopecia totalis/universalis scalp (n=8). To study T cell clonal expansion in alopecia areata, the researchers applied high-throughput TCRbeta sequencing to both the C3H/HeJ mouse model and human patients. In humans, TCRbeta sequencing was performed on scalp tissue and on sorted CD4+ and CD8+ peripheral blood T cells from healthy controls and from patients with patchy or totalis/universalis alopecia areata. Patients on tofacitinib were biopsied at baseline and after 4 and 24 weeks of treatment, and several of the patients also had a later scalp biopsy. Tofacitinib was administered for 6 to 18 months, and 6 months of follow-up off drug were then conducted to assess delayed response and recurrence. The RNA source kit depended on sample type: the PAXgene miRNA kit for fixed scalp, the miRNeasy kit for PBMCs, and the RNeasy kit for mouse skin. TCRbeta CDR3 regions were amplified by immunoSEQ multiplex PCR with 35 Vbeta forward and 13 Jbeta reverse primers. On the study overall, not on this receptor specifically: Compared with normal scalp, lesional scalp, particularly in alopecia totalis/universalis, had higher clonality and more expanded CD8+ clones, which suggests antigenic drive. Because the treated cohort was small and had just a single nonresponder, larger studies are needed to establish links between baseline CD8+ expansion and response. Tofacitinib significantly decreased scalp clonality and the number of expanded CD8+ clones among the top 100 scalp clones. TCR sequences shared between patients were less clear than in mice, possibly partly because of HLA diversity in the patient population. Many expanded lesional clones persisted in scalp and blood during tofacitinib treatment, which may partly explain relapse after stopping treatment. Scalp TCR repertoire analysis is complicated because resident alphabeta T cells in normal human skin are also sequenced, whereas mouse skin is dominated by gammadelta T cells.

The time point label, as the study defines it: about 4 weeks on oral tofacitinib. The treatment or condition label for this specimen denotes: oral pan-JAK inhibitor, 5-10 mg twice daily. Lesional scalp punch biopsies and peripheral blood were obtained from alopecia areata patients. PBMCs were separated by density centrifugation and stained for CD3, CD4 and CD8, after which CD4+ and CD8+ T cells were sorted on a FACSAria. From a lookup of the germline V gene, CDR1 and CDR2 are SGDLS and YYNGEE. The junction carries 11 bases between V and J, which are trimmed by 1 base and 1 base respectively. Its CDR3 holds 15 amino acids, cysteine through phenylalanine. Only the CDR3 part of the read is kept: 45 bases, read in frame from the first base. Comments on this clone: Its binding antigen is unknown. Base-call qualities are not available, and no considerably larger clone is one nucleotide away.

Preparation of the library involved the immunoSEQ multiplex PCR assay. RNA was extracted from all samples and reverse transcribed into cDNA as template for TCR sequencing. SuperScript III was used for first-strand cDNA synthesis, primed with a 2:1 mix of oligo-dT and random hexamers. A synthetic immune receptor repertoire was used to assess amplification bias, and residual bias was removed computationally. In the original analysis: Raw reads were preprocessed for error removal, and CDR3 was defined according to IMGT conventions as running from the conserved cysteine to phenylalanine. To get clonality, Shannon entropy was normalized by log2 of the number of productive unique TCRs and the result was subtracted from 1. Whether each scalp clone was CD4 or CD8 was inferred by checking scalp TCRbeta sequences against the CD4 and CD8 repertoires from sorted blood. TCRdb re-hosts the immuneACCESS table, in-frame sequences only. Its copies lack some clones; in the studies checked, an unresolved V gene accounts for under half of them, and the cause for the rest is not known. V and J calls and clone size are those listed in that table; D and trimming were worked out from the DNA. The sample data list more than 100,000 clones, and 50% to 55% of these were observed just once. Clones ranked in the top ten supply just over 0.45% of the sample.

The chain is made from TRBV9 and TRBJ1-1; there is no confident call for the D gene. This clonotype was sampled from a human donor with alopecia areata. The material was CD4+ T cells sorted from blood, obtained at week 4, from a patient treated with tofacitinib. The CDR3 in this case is CASSVTDGGNTEAFF. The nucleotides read TGTGCCAGCAGCGTAACGGACGGAGGGAACACTGAAGCTTTCTTT.